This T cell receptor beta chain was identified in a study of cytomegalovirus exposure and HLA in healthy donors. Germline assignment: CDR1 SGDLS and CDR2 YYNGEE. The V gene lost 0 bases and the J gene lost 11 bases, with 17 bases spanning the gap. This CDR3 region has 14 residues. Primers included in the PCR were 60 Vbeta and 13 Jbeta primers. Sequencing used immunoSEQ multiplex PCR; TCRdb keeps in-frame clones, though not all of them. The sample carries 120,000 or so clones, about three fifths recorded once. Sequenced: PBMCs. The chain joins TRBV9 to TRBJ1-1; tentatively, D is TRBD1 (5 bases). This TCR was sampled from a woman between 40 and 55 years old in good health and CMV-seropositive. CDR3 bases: TGTGCCAGCAGCGTAGCTGGGGGGGGAAGGGAGGCTTTCTTT. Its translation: CASSVAGGGREAFF.